Presented here are 17 T cell receptor beta chains from one specimen sequenced in a study of blood T cell repertoires in COVID-19. TCRdb keeps only in-frame clones here, not all; method: immunoSEQ multiplex PCR. The data show over 150,000 clones, 70% to 85% seen once. The sample comprised peripheral blood. The source is a man aged 60 to 75 with COVID-19, enrolled during active disease.

The chain joins TRBV30 to TRBJ1-2; D unresolved. The CDR3 covers 13 residues. Trimming removed 5 bases from V and 2 bases from J, with 12 bases in between. The V gene's germline CDR1 is GTSNPN and CDR2 SVGIG (reference sequence). CDR3 coding DNA: TGTGCCTGGCGCAGTGTCGTCAACTATGGCTACACCTTC. Translation gives CAWRSVVNYGYTF.

V gene TRBV11-2 combines with J gene TRBJ1-6, with 8 bases lining up with TRBD1. CDR1 is SGHAT and CDR2 is FQNNGV in the germline V gene. The CDR3 covers 15 residues. Unmatched junction bases numbered 6, after V lost 5 bases and J lost 6 bases. CDR3 loop: CASSPLTGANSPLHF. The CDR3 DNA follows: TGTGCCAGCAGCCCTTTGACAGGGGCTAATTCACCCCTCCACTTT. The full variable domain, its missing parts supplied by reference TRBV11-2 and TRBJ1-6, is EAGVAQSPRYKIIEKRQSVAFWCNPISGHATLYWYQQILGQGPKLLIQFQNNGVVDDSQLPKDRFSAERLKGVDSTLKIQPAKLEDSAVYLCASSPLTGANSPLHFGNGTRLTVT.

The chain couples TRBV6-5 to TRBJ1-1; possibly TRBD1 for D (6 bases). This CDR3 comprises 14 residues. CDR1 and CDR2 (germline): MNHEY, SVGAGI. Trimming left V 5 bases short and J 0 bases short, with 10 bases between. CDR3 in DNA: TGTGCCAGCAGTAAGGACAGAGTGAACACTGAAGCTTTCTTT. It is translated as CASSKDRVNTEAFF.

The chain recombines TRBV27 with TRBJ2-1, with 13 bases aligning to TRBD2. Trimming removed 3 bases from V and 8 bases from J; junction bases left unmatched: 4. The germline V gene has CDR1 MNHEY and CDR2 SMNVEV (reference sequence). The CDR3 is 15 amino acids. Here the CDR3 reads CASSFVLAGGHEQFF. In nucleotides, the CDR3 is TGTGCCAGCAGTTTCGTACTAGCGGGAGGGCATGAGCAGTTCTTC.

V is TRBV4-2 and J is TRBJ2-3; TRBD2 matches at 10 bases. This CDR3 is built from 19 residues. The V gene's germline CDR1 is LGHNA and CDR2 YNFKEQ. Losses at the gene ends were 4 bases for V and 5 bases for J; bases not matched to a gene: 18. DNA of the CDR3: TGTGCCAGCAGCCCCCAAGGGCTAGCGGGAGTTTCATTGGGAGATACGCAGTATTTT. Translation: CASSPQGLAGVSLGDTQYF.

This CDR3 is CASSLAVFAGGTDTQYF. The CDR3 region has the DNA TGTGCCAGCAGCTTAGCGGTGTTCGCGGGGGGCACAGATACGCAGTATTTT. The chain is built from TRBV7-2 and TRBJ2-3; 7 bases line up with TRBD2. The CDR3 length is 17 residues. Germline assignment: CDR1 SGHTA and CDR2 FQGNSA. V was pared by 0 bases and J by 1 base, with 7 bases of the junction left unmatched.

The chain employs TRBV19 and TRBJ1-5, with TRBD1 as a possible D gene (6 bases). The CDR3 has 17 amino acids. V shed 3 bases and J shed 0 bases, with 15 bases lying between them. Germline lookup yields CDR1 LNHDA and CDR2 SQIVND (reference sequence). CDR3 residues: CASSIPGRGSSNQPQHF. DNA of the CDR3: TGTGCCAGTAGTATCCCCGGCAGGGGTAGTAGCAATCAGCCCCAGCATTTT.

This sequence joins TRBV6-2 or TRBV6-3 and TRBJ2-2, with D possibly being TRBD1 (6 bases). Between the trimmed V and J ends, which lost 0 bases and 6 bases, there was a span of 26 bases. CDR1 is MNHEY and CDR2 is SVGEGT in the germline V gene. The CDR3 loop spans 20 amino acids. CDR3 in amino acids: CASSYSMLSKVQGEPGELFF. The CDR3 DNA reads as TGTGCCAGCAGTTACTCGATGTTATCAAAGGTACAGGGTGAACCCGGGGAGCTGTTTTTT.

J is TRBJ1-5 and V is TRBV2, with D possibly matching TRBD1 (6 bases). CDR3 length equals 14 residues. Germline V CDR1 and CDR2: SNHLY, FYNNEI. Trimming left V 5 bases short and J 1 base short, with 9 bases between. The CDR3 bases are TGTGCCAGCAGTCAGGGGATAAGCAATCAGCCCCAGCATTTT. The encoded protein is CASSQGISNQPQHF.

The V call is TRBV18, the J call TRBJ1-5; TRBD1 matches 7 bases. Per germline, CDR1 KGHSH and CDR2 LQKENI. V lost 3 bases to trimming and J lost 1 base; unmatched junction nucleotides: 9. This CDR3 is built from 17 residues. CDR3 DNA sequence: TGTGCCAGCTCACCGGGTGGGGCAGGGGGGAGCAATCAGCCCCAGCATTTT. Protein: CASSPGGAGGSNQPQHF.

This clone was counted only a few times. The chain couples TRBV19 to TRBJ2-7; D is perhaps TRBD2 (6 bases). This CDR3 region has 15 residues. V was clipped by 3 bases and J by 3 bases, with 15 bases between them. Germline CDR1 reads LNHDA; CDR2 reads SQIVND (reference sequence). The CDR3 sequence is CASSMAHAGLYEQYF. Here the CDR3 DNA reads TGTGCCAGTAGTATGGCGCACGCGGGGCTCTACGAGCAGTACTTC.

The V gene is TRBV9, the J gene TRBJ2-7; the D is unclear. Germline assignment: CDR1 SGDLS and CDR2 YYNGEE. CDR3 length equals 15 residues. Trimming removed 4 bases at V and 0 bases at J, with 14 bases between. CDR3 in DNA: TGTGCCAGCAGCCCAAAAGAGAGGCCCTCCTACGAGCAGTACTTC. Translating it yields CASSPKERPSYEQYF.

V gene TRBV4-2 combines with J gene TRBJ1-4; D perhaps matches TRBD1 (6 bases). The germline CDR1 and CDR2 sequences are LGHNA and YNFKEQ. CDR3 size: 18 residues. Trimming pared 0 bases from V and 4 bases from J, leaving 18 bases between. The CDR3, as DNA: TGTGCCAGCAGCCAAGATCCATTTTCAGGGGCCGGTAATGAAAAACTGTTTTTT. Its translation is CASSQDPFSGAGNEKLFF.

The rearrangement joins TRBV7-9 to TRBJ1-1; 8 nucleotides match TRBD1. The CDR3 runs to 15 residues. With V trimmed by 5 bases and J by 1 base, 6 bases remained unmatched. The germline V gene has CDR1 SEHNR and CDR2 FQNEAQ (reference sequence). CDR3 sequence reads: CASSPHRGENTEAFF. DNA of the CDR3: TGTGCCAGCAGCCCCCACAGGGGGGAGAACACTGAAGCTTTCTTT.

This clone appeared once. This chain uses TRBV3-1 (or the pseudogene TRBV3-2) with TRBJ2-1; 13 nucleotides line up with TRBD2. Per germline, CDR1 LGHDT and CDR2 YNNKEL (reference sequence). CDR3 size: 19 residues. Trimming took 1 base from V and 7 from J; bases not matched to a gene: 13. CDR3 bases: TGTGCCAGCAGCCAAGGGACTAGCGGGAGAACCCCCACACGGAATGAGCAGTTCTTC. Translating it yields CASSQGTSGRTPTRNEQFF.

The chain links TRBV10-3 to TRBJ1-4, with 7 bases aligning to TRBD1. This CDR3 is built from 14 residues. V shed 5 bases, J shed 5 bases, and the junction held 5 bases outside the gene matches. CDR1 is ENHRY, CDR2 SYGVKD, per germline. The CDR3 region has the DNA TGTGCCATCAGTCCGGGACAGCCCAATGAAAAACTGTTTTTT. Translation: CAISPGQPNEKLFF.

The chain links TRBV4-3 to TRBJ1-2; D unclear. V dropped 4 bases and J dropped 5 bases, with 17 bases sitting between them. This CDR3 is built from 15 residues. Germline V gene lookup returns CDR1 LGHNA and CDR2 YSLEER. The CDR3 DNA reads as TGCGCCAGCAGCCCCACTTCCGGGGTTGGATATGGCTACACCTTC. Protein product: CASSPTSGVGYGYTF.